Many counts were recorded for the clone carrying this T cell receptor beta chain. The data are from a study of T cells in Graves' hyperthyroidism and ophthalmopathy. RNA transcripts were the template for amplifying TCR beta CDR3 regions. HTBI primers were the set used in a first-round RT-PCR of the TCR CDR3. MiXCR was run by TCRdb on the multiplex PCR reads, yielding one entry per CDR3 protein. This sample has tens of thousands of distinct CDR3 sequences, with approximately 50% found just once. V was trimmed by 2 bases and J by 4 bases, leaving 6 bases between them. The germline CDR1 and CDR2 sequences are SGHDT and YYEEEE. CDR3 length equals 13 residues.

The TCR originated in a woman aged 55-70 years with Graves' ophthalmopathy. Specimen: blood. V gene TRBV5-6 combines with J gene TRBJ1-4; D is perhaps TRBD1 (6 bases). The CDR3 is CASSFRGNEKLFF. The CDR3 DNA follows: TGTGCCAGCAGCTTCAGGGGTAATGAAAAACTGTTTTTT.